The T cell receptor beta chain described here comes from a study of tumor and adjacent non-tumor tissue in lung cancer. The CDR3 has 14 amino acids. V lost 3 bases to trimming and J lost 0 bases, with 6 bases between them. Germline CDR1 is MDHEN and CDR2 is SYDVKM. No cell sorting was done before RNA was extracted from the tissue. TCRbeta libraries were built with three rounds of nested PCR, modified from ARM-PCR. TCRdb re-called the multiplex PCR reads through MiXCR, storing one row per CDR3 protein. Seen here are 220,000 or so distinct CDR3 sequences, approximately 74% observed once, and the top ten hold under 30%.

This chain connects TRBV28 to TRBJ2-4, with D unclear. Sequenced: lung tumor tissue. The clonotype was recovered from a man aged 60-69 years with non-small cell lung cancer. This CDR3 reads CASSLYLAKNIQYF. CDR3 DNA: TGTGCCAGCAGTTTGTATCTAGCCAAAAACATTCAGTACTTC.